The 8 T cell receptor beta chains below all came from one sample that was sequenced in a study of blood T cell repertoires in COVID-19. Produced via immunoSEQ multiplex PCR; TCRdb's table is partial and in-frame only. The sample lists about 300,000 clones, 85% to 90% occurring once. Sample: peripheral blood. These receptors originate from a woman in her twenties or thirties with COVID-19, enrolled during active disease.

This clone was picked up one time. J is TRBJ2-1 and V is TRBV11-2, with TRBD2 matching over 13 bases. With V trimmed by 4 bases and J by 15 bases, 6 bases remained unmatched. Germline V CDR1 and CDR2: SGHAT, FQNNGV. The CDR3 covers 13 residues. CDR3 in amino acids: CASSSTSGGAMFF. DNA for the CDR3: TGTGCCAGCAGCTCAACTAGCGGGGGGGCTATGTTCTTC.

This chain connects TRBV29-1 to TRBJ2-5, with D unclear. Germline V CDR1 and CDR2: SQVTM, ANQGSEA. CDR3 size: 13 residues. V was shortened by 4 bases and J by 2 bases, with 11 bases between the two germline ends. CDR3 amino acids: CSVARNPQETQYF. The CDR3 DNA follows: TGCAGCGTTGCCAGGAATCCTCAAGAGACCCAGTACTTC.

V is TRBV12-5 and J is TRBJ1-5; weak D call: TRBD1 (5 bases). Germline V gene sequence: CDR1 LGHNT, CDR2 FRNRAP. This CDR3 spans 17 amino acids. Trimming pared 3 bases from V and 7 bases from J, leaving 22 bases between. DNA of the CDR3: TGTGCTAGTGGTTTAGTCCGCCCGCCGGGGGGAAACCAGCCCCAGCATTTT. This codes for CASGLVRPPGGNQPQHF.

The chain is built from TRBV5-1 and TRBJ1-1, with 7 bases that match TRBD1. This CDR3 spans 15 amino acids. V trimming: 3 bases; J trimming: 6 bases; junction bases outside the gene matches: 11. CDR1 and CDR2 (germline): SGHRS, YFSETQ. CDR3: CASSSSKGADAEAFF. CDR3 DNA sequence: TGCGCCAGCAGCTCTTCGAAGGGGGCGGACGCTGAAGCTTTCTTT. Variable domain in full (rest from reference TRBV5-1 and TRBJ1-1): KAGVTQTPRYLIKTRGQQVTLSCSPISGHRSVSWYQQTPGQGLQFLFEYFSETQRNKGNFPGRFSGRQFSNSRSEMNVSTLELGDSALYLCASSSSKGADAEAFFGQGTRLTVV.

The chain has TRBV24-1 and TRBJ2-2, with a tentative D call TRBD1 (6 bases). In germline, CDR1 is KGHDR, CDR2 SFDVKD. V was trimmed by 5 bases and J by 1 base, leaving 10 bases between them. The CDR3 runs 15 residues. The CDR3 region is CATSALQGNTGELFF. The CDR3 bases are TGTGCCACCAGTGCCCTACAGGGGAACACCGGGGAGCTGTTTTTT.

The chain joins TRBV28 to TRBJ1-5; D unclear. The germline V and J ends were trimmed by 7 bases and 0 bases, with 10 bases remaining between them. The CDR3 consists of 14 residues. CDR1 is MDHEN and CDR2 is SYDVKM in the germline V gene. The CDR3 region is CASNTVYSNQPQHF. CDR3 nucleotide sequence: TGTGCCAGCAATACAGTGTATAGCAATCAGCCCCAGCATTTT.

This sequence joins TRBV23-1 and TRBJ1-2; no clear D. TRBV23-1 is an ORF, and what it does is uncertain. Trimming stripped 0 bases from V and 5 bases from J, with 10 bases between. This CDR3 spans 14 amino acids. The DNA for the CDR3 is TGCGCCAGCAGTCAATCGGGTAGCGGGTATGGCTACACCTTC. Translating it yields CASSQSGSGYGYTF.

The rearrangement uses TRBV29-1 and TRBJ1-1, with D unclear. The CDR3 loop spans 13 amino acids. CDR1 SQVTM and CDR2 ANQGSEA come from the germline V gene. V lost 0 bases, J lost 4 bases, and 9 bases lay in between. The CDR3 spells CSVEDIGSTEAFF. The CDR3 DNA sequence: TGCAGCGTTGAAGATATAGGGAGCACTGAAGCTTTCTTT. Variable domain in full (rest from reference TRBV29-1 and TRBJ1-1): SAVISQKPSRDICQRGTSLTIQCQVDSQVTMMFWYRQQPGQSLTLIATANQGSEATYESGFVIDKFPISRPNLTFSTLTVSNMSPEDSSIYLCSVEDIGSTEAFFGQGTRLTVV.